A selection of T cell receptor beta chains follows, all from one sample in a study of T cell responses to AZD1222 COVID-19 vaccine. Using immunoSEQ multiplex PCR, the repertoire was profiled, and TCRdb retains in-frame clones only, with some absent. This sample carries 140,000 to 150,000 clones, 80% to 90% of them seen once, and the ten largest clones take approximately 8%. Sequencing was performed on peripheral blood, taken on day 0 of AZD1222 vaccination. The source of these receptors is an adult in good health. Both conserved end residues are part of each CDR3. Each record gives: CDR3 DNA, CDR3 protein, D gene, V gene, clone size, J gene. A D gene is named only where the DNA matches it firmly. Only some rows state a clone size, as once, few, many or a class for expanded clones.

CDR3 DNA: TGTGCCAGCAGCCCGATGGGGGCAGATACGCAGTATTTT
CDR3 protein: CASSPMGADTQYF
D gene: NA
V gene: TRBV7-8
clone size: few
J gene: TRBJ2-3

CDR3 DNA: TGTGCCAGCAGTTACTCGAGATCGGGGTTCTATGGCTACACCTTC
CDR3 protein: CASSYSRSGFYGYTF
D gene: NA
V gene: TRBV6-5
clone size: NA
J gene: TRBJ1-2

CDR3 DNA: TGCGCCAGCAGCCAAATTGGCACAGATACGCAGTATTTT
CDR3 protein: CASSQIGTDTQYF
D gene: NA
V gene: TRBV4-1
clone size: NA
J gene: TRBJ2-3

CDR3 DNA: TGTGCCAGCAGCCTACAGGGTCAGGGCTACAATGAGCAGTTCTTC
CDR3 protein: CASSLQGQGYNEQFF
D gene: NA
V gene: TRBV27
clone size: NA
J gene: TRBJ2-1

CDR3 DNA: TGTGCCAGCAGCCGGGACAGGGGGCCCCACGAGCAGTACTTC
CDR3 protein: CASSRDRGPHEQYF
D gene: TRBD1
V gene: TRBV11-1
clone size: NA
J gene: TRBJ2-7

CDR3 DNA: TGTGCCAGCAGTACCCTCGGGGATACGCAGTATTTT
CDR3 protein: CASSTLGDTQYF
D gene: NA
V gene: TRBV6-5
clone size: NA
J gene: TRBJ2-3

CDR3 DNA: TGTGCCTGGGGAAATCAGGGTAGCAATCAGCCCCAGCATTTT
CDR3 protein: CAWGNQGSNQPQHF
D gene: NA
V gene: TRBV30
clone size: NA
J gene: TRBJ1-5

CDR3 DNA: TGTGCCAGCAGCTTGTGGCCTAATTCACCCCTCCACTTT
CDR3 protein: CASSLWPNSPLHF
D gene: NA
V gene: TRBV5-4
clone size: NA
J gene: TRBJ1-6

CDR3 DNA: TGTGCCAGCTCACCAAGAAACCAGGTGGACACCTTC
CDR3 protein: CASSPRNQVDTF
D gene: NA
V gene: TRBV18
clone size: NA
J gene: TRBJ1-2

CDR3 DNA: TGTGCCAGCAGCTGGAGGTTGGGGACTGAAGCTTTCTTT
CDR3 protein: CASSWRLGTEAFF
D gene: NA
V gene: TRBV5-8
clone size: NA
J gene: TRBJ1-1

CDR3 DNA: TGTGCCACCAGCAGCACAACTAGCGGACAGACCTACGAGCAGTACTTC
CDR3 protein: CATSSTTSGQTYEQYF
D gene: TRBD2
V gene: TRBV15
clone size: few
J gene: TRBJ2-7

CDR3 DNA: TGTGCCAGCAGTTACGGCAGGTCCGGAAACACCATATATTTT
CDR3 protein: CASSYGRSGNTIYF
D gene: NA
V gene: TRBV6-5
clone size: NA
J gene: TRBJ1-3

CDR3 DNA: TGTGCCAGCAGCGGGGACACTTTCAATCAGCCCCAGCATTTT
CDR3 protein: CASSGDTFNQPQHF
D gene: NA
V gene: TRBV28
clone size: NA
J gene: TRBJ1-5

CDR3 DNA: TGTGCCAGCAGTGAAGATTTTGGAGGGTTTAGGGATGGCTACACCTTC
CDR3 protein: CASSEDFGGFRDGYTF
D gene: NA
V gene: TRBV6-1
clone size: NA
J gene: TRBJ1-2

CDR3 DNA: TGTGCCAGCAGTCCCGAGGGGGGATTCCTTTATGGCTACACCTTC
CDR3 protein: CASSPEGGFLYGYTF
D gene: NA
V gene: TRBV27
clone size: few
J gene: TRBJ1-2

CDR3 DNA: TGTGCCAGCAGTTACCTCTGGGACAGTACTCCCACAGATACGCAGTATTTT
CDR3 protein: CASSYLWDSTPTDTQYF
D gene: TRBD1
V gene: TRBV28
clone size: NA
J gene: TRBJ2-3